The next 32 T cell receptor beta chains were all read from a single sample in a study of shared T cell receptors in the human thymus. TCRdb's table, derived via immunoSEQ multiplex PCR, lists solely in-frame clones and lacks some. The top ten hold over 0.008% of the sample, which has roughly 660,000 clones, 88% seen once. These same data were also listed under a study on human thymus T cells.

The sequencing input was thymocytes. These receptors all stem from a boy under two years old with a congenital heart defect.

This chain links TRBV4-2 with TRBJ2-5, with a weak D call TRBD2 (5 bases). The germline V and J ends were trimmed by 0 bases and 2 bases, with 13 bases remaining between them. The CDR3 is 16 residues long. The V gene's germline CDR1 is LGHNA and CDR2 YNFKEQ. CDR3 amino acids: CASSQEGRGKQETQYF. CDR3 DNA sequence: TGTGCCAGCAGCCAAGAAGGGCGAGGGAAACAAGAGACCCAGTACTTC.

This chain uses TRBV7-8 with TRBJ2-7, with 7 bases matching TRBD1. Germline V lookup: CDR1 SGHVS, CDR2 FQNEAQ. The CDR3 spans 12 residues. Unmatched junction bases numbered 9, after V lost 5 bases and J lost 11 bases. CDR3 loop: CASSTTGALEYF. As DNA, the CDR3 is TGTGCCAGCAGCACCACAGGGGCTCTCGAGTACTTC.

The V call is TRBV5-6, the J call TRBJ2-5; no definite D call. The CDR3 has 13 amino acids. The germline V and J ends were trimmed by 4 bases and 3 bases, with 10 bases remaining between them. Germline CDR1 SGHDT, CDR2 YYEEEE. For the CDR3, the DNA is TGTGCCAGCAGCCTCGGGTCAAAAGAGACCCAGTACTTC. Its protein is CASSLGSKETQYF.

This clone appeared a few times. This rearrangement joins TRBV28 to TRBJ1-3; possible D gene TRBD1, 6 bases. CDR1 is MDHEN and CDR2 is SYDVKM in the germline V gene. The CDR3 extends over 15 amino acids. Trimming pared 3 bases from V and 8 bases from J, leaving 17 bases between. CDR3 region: CASSFGCRGTDTIYF. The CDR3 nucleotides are TGTGCCAGCAGTTTTGGATGCAGGGGCACGGACACCATATATTTT.

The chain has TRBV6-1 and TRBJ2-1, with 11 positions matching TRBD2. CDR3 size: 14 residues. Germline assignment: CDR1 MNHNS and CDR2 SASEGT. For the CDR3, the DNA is TGTGCGACCTCCGGCACTAGCGGGAGAAATGAGCAGTTCTTC. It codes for CATSGTSGRNEQFF.

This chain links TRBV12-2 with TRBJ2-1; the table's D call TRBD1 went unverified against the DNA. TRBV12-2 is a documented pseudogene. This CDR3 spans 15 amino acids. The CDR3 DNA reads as TGTGCAAGTCGCTCGGACAGGGCGAGCTTTAGGGAGCAGTTCTTC. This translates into CASRSDRASFREQFF.

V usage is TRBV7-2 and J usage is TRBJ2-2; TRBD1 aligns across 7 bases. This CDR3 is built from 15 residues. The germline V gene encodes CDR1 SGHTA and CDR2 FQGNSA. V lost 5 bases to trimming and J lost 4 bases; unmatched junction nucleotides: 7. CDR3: CASSSDRDPTGELFF. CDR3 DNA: TGTGCCAGCAGCAGCGACAGGGACCCCACCGGGGAGCTGTTTTTT.

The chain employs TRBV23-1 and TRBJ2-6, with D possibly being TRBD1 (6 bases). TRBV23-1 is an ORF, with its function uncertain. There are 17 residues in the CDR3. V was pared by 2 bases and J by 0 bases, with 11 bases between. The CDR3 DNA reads TGCGCCAGCAGTCAACAGGGGCCGAGCTCTGGGGCCAACGTCCTGACTTTC. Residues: CASSQQGPSSGANVLTF.

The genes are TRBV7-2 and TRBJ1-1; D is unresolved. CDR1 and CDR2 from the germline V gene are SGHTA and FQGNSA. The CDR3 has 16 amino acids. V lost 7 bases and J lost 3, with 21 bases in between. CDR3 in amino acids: CASTPREVGRDTEAFF. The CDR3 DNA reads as TGTGCCAGCACCCCCCGGGAGGTGGGAAGGGACACTGAAGCTTTCTTT.

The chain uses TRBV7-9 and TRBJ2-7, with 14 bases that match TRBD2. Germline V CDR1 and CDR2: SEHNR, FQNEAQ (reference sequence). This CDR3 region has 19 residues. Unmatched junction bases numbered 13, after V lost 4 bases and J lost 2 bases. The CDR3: CASSSSGLAGAEGPYEQYF. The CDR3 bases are TGTGCCAGCAGCTCATCGGGACTAGCGGGAGCGGAAGGCCCCTACGAGCAGTACTTC.

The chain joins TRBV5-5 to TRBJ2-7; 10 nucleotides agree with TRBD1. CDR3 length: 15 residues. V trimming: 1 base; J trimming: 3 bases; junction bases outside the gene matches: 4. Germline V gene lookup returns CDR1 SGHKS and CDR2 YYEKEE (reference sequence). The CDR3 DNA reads TGTGCCAGCAGCTTGAAGGGACAGGGGTACTACGAGCAGTACTTC. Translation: CASSLKGQGYYEQYF.

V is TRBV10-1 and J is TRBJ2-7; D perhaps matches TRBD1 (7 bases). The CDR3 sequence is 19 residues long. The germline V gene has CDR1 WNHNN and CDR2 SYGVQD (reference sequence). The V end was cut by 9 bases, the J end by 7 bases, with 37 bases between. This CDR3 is CASRAGQPYNQASVSEQYF. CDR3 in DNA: TGCGCCAGTCGCGCGGGACAGCCGTACAATCAGGCTTCGGTATCGGAGCAGTACTTC.

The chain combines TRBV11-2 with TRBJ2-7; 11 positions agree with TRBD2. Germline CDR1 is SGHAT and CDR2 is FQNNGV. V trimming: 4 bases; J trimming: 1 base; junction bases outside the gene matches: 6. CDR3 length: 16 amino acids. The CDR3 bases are TGTGCCAGCAGCTCCCTAGCGGGAGGTTTGTCCTACGAGCAGTACTTC. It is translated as CASSSLAGGLSYEQYF.

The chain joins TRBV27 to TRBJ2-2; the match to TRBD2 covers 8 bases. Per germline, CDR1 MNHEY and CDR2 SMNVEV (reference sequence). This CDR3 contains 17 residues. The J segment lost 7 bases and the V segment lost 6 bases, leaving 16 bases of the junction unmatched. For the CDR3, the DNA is TGTGCCAGCAGACCCCCCTCTGACGGGAGGGCCGTCGGGGAGCTGTTTTTT. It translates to CASRPPSDGRAVGELFF.

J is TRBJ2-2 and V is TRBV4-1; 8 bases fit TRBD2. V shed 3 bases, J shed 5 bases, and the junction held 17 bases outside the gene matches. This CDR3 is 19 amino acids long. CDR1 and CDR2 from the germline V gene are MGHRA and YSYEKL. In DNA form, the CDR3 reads TGCGCCAGCAGCCATATCAAACCGGGACTAGTCGTTGATACCGGGGAGCTGTTTTTT. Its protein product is CASSHIKPGLVVDTGELFF.

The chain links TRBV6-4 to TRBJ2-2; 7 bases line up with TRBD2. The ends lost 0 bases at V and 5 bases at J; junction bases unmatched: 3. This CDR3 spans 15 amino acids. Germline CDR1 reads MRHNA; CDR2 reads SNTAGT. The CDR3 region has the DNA TGTGCCAGCAGTGACTCGCCCGGGAGGACCGGGGAGCTGTTTTTT. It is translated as CASSDSPGRTGELFF.

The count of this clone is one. The DNA of the CDR3 is TGTGCCAGCAGCGCGCCCGGGACTAGTAATAACAATGAGCAGTTCTTC. The encoded protein is CASSAPGTSNNNEQFF. V gene TRBV7-6 combines with J gene TRBJ2-1, with 8 bases aligning to TRBD2. Unmatched junction bases numbered 11, after V lost 5 bases and J lost 5 bases. Per the germline V gene, CDR1 is SGHVS and CDR2 is FNYEAQ. The CDR3 has 16 amino acids.

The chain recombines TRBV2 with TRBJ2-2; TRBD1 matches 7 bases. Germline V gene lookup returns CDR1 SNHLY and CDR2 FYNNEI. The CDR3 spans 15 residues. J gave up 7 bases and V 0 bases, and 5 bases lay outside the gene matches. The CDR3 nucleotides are TGTGCCAGCAGTGAAGCGCAGGGGGTAGGCGGGGAGCTGTTTTTT. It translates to CASSEAQGVGGELFF.

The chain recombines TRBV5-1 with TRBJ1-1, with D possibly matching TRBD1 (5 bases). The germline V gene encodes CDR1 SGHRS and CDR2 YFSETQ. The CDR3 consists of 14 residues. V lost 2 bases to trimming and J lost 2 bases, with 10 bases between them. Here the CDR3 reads CASSFRTFNTEAFF. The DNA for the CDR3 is TGCGCCAGCAGCTTCAGGACATTTAACACTGAAGCTTTCTTT. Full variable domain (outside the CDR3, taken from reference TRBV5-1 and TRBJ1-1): KAGVTQTPRYLIKTRGQQVTLSCSPISGHRSVSWYQQTPGQGLQFLFEYFSETQRNKGNFPGRFSGRQFSNSRSEMNVSTLELGDSALYLCASSFRTFNTEAFFGQGTRLTVV.

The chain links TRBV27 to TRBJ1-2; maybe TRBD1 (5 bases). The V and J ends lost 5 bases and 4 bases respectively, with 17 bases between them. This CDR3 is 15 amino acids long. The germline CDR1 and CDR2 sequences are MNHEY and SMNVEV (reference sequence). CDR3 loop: CASSHKDRNLYGYTF. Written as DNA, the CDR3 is TGTGCCAGCAGTCACAAAGACAGAAACCTCTATGGCTACACCTTC.

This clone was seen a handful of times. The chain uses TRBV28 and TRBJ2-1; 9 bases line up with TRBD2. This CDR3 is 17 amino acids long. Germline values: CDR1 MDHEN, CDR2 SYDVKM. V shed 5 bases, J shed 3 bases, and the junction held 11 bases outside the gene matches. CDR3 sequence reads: CASSGTVSGGNYNEQFF. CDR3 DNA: TGTGCCAGCAGTGGGACCGTTAGCGGGGGCAACTACAATGAGCAGTTCTTC.

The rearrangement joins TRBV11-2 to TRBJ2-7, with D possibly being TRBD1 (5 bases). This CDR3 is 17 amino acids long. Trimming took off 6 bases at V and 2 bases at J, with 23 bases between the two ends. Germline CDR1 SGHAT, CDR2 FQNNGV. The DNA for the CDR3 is TGTGCCAGCAGTTGCATAGACAGTGGGGTTTCTCCCTACGAGCAGTACTTC. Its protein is CASSCIDSGVSPYEQYF.

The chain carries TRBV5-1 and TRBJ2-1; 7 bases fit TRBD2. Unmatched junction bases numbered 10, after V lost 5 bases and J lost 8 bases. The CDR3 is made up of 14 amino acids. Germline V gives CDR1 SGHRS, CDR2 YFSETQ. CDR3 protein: CASSPWTRDYEQFF. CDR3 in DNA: TGCGCCAGCAGTCCCTGGACTAGGGACTATGAGCAGTTCTTC.

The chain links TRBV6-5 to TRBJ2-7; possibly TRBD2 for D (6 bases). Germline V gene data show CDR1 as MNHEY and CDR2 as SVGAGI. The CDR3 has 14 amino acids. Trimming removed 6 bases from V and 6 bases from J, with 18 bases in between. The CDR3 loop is CASSLTGLPSEQYF. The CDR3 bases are TGTGCCAGCAGCCTGACGGGACTTCCGAGCGAGCAGTACTTC.

CDR3 sequence (DNA): TGTGCCAGCAGCTTCGGACTAGCGGGAGGCTCTGGGGAGCAGTACTTC. Translated: CASSFGLAGGSGEQYF. This sequence joins TRBV7-6 and TRBJ2-7, with TRBD2 matching 14 bases. Germline CDR1 reads SGHVS; CDR2 reads FNYEAQ. The CDR3 has 16 residues. Trimming at V came to 3 bases and at J to 7 bases, leaving 8 bases not matched to a gene.

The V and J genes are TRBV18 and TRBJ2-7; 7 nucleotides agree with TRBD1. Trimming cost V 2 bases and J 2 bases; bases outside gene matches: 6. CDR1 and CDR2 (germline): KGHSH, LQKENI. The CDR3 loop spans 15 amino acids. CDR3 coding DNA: TGTGCCAGCTCACCAGAGACAGGGCGTCCCTACGAGCAGTACTTC. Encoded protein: CASSPETGRPYEQYF.

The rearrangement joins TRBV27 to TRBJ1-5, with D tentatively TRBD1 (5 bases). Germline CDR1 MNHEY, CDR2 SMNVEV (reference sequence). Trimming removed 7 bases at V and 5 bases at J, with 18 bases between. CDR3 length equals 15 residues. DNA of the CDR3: TGTGCCAGCAAGGCCCTCGGGAGGGGTGATCAGCCCCAGCATTTT. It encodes CASKALGRGDQPQHF.

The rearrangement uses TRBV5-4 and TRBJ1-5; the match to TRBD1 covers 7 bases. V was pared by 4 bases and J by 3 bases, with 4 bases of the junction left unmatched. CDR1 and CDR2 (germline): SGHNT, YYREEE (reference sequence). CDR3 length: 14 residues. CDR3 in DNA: TGTGCCAGCAGCCTACAGGGGCCCAATCAGCCCCAGCATTTT. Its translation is CASSLQGPNQPQHF.

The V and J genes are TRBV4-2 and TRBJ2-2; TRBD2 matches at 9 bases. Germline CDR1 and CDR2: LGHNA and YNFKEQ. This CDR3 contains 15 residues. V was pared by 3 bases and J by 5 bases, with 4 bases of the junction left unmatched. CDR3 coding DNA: TGTGCCAGCAGCCATAGCGGGAGCCGAACCGGGGAGCTGTTTTTT. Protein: CASSHSGSRTGELFF.

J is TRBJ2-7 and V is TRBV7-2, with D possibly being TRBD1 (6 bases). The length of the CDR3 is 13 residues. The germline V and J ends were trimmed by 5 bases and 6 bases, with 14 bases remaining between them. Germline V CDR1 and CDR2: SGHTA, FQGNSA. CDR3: CASSRLDRSEQYF. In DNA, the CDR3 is TGTGCCAGCAGCCGACTCGACAGGTCCGAGCAGTACTTC.

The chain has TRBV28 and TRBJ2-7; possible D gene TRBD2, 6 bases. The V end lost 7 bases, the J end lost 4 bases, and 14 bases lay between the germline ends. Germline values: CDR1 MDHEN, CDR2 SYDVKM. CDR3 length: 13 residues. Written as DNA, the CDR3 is TGTGCCAGCACGGAGTGGGGGACTTACGAGCAGTACTTC. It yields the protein CASTEWGTYEQYF.

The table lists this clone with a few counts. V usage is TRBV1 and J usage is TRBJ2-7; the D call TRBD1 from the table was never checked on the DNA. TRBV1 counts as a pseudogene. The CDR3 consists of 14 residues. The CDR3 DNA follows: TGCACCAGCAGCCAAGGTGTCAGTCCCTACGAGCAGTACTTC. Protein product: CTSSQGVSPYEQYF.